These 13 T cell receptor beta chains share one sample of origin, sequenced in a study of cytomegalovirus exposure and HLA in healthy donors (dated by TCRdb to between 2016 and 2019). Library generation was performed with the immunoSEQ multiplex PCR assay. The multiplex PCR relied on a mix of 60 forward primers for TCR Vbeta segments and 13 reverse primers for TCR Jbeta segments. This immuneACCESS table, as held by TCRdb, lists in-frame sequences with V and J called but not all clones. Of the missing ones, under half trace to an unresolved V gene in checked studies; the others have no known cause. For this sample there are about 160,000 clones; less than 85% appear just once. Of the sample, about 4.4% falls within the top ten clones. The material sequenced was PBMCs. These receptors came from a man aged 40-55 years in good health and CMV-seronegative.

The genes are TRBV19 and TRBJ2-7; D may be TRBD2 (6 bases). Germline loops: CDR1 LNHDA, CDR2 SQIVND (reference sequence). The CDR3 consists of 14 residues. Trimming cost V 2 bases and J 0 bases, with 8 bases left between them. This chain's CDR3 is CASSISGSSYEQYF. CDR3 coding DNA: TGTGCCAGTAGTATATCCGGGAGCTCCTACGAGCAGTACTTC.

This chain links TRBV19 with TRBJ1-5; no clear D gene. The CDR3 runs to 13 residues. Germline CDR1 is LNHDA and CDR2 is SQIVND (reference sequence). Trimming took 6 bases from V and 0 from J, leaving 6 bases between them. The CDR3 nucleotides are TGTGCCAGTAGGGCCCATAGCAATCAGCCCCAGCATTTT. Translation gives CASRAHSNQPQHF.

Only a few counts were recorded for this clone. The J gene is TRBJ2-3, the V gene TRBV13; the D is unclear. The germline CDR1 and CDR2 sequences are PRHDT and FYEKMQ (reference sequence). This CDR3 is 15 amino acids long. The V end was cut by 5 bases, the J end by 3 bases, with 15 bases between. CDR3 sequence (DNA): TGTGCCAGCAGCACCCGACGGGTTCGGACAGATACGCAGTATTTT. It codes for CASSTRRVRTDTQYF.

This chain connects TRBV11-2 to TRBJ2-1; D possibly corresponds to TRBD2 (6 bases). CDR1 and CDR2 (germline): SGHAT, FQNNGV. With 3 bases removed from V and 8 bases from J, the gap between germline ends came to 8 bases. The length of the CDR3 is 12 residues. This CDR3 reads CASSFGLYEQFF. DNA of the CDR3: TGTGCCAGCAGCTTTGGACTATATGAGCAGTTCTTC.

The V and J genes are TRBV19 and TRBJ2-3; TRBD2 aligns across 7 bases. The CDR3 sequence is 15 residues long. CDR1 is LNHDA and CDR2 is SQIVND in the germline V gene (reference sequence). J gave up 2 bases and V 5 bases, and 7 bases lay outside the gene matches. The CDR3 sequence is CASSPLAELTDTQYF. For the CDR3, the DNA is TGTGCCAGTAGTCCCCTAGCGGAACTCACAGATACGCAGTATTTT.

V usage is TRBV29-1 and J usage is TRBJ1-1; a weak D match, TRBD1 (5 bases). The V end lost 7 bases, the J end lost 3 bases, and 15 bases lay between the germline ends. The CDR3 is 13 residues long. The germline V gene encodes CDR1 SQVTM and CDR2 ANQGSEA. CDR3 amino acids: CSGHGGDDTEAFF. The CDR3 region has the DNA TGCAGCGGGCATGGGGGGGACGACACTGAAGCTTTCTTT.

CDR3 in DNA: TGTGCCAGCAGCTTCTCCGGGTCCCTGGGCTACACCTTC. Its translation: CASSFSGSLGYTF. The chain carries TRBV7-9 and TRBJ1-2; D is uncertain. The length of the CDR3 is 13 residues. The V end was cut by 3 bases, the J end by 8 bases, with 13 bases between. Germline V gives CDR1 SEHNR, CDR2 FQNEAQ (reference sequence).

This clone came up a few times. One end of the junction is discordant with germline, which a read error may explain. In the same sample, other DNA sequences code for this CDR3. The chain combines TRBV20-1 with TRBJ2-7; D remains unclear. The CDR3 is 11 amino acids. CDR1 and CDR2 from the germline V gene are DFQATT and SNEGSKA (reference sequence). The CDR3 nucleotides are TGCAGTGCAAGAGGCGGCTACGAGCAGTACTTC. Translation: CSARGGYEQYF.

The rearrangement joins TRBV27 to TRBJ2-5; D perhaps matches TRBD1 (6 bases). V was clipped by 3 bases and J by 5 bases, with 13 bases between them. The germline gives CDR1 MNHEY, CDR2 SMNVEV (reference sequence). The CDR3 runs to 14 residues. CDR3 nucleotides: TGTGCCAGCAGTTTTGGGGGCAGACCCGAGACCCAGTACTTC. Translation: CASSFGGRPETQYF.

The CDR3 protein is CASSEGLGAGELFF. DNA for the CDR3: TGCGCCAGCAGTGAGGGACTAGGGGCCGGGGAGCTGTTTTTT. The gene calls are TRBV10-2 and TRBJ2-2; 7 nucleotides line up with TRBD2. The V gene's germline CDR1 is WSHSY and CDR2 SAAADI. The CDR3 is made up of 14 amino acids. The junction had 3 bases not matched to a gene; V was cut back by 2 bases and J by 6 bases.

J is TRBJ1-1 and V is TRBV6-1; 7 bases fit TRBD1. The V and J ends lost 4 bases and 4 bases, in that order; junction bases with no gene match: 9. Germline V gives CDR1 MNHNS, CDR2 SASEGT. This CDR3 comprises 15 residues. Here the CDR3 DNA reads TGTGCCAGCAGTGTCCGACCAACAGGGGTCACTGAAGCTTTCTTT. Residues: CASSVRPTGVTEAFF.

A word on this clone: The junction shows a germline mismatch at one end, possibly a read error. The chain has TRBV7-9 and TRBJ2-7; 7 bases align to TRBD1. The CDR3 has 13 residues. Germline CDR1 reads SEHNR; CDR2 reads FQNEAQ (reference sequence). CDR3 region: CSSSLDTGENRYF. In DNA, the CDR3 is TGTTCCAGCAGCTTAGATACAGGGGAGAATCGGTACTTC.

This chain links TRBV9 with TRBJ1-6; 7 bases are shared with TRBD1. Looked up from germline, CDR1 is SGDLS and CDR2 is YYNGEE. V was pared by 3 bases and J by 7 bases, with 4 bases of the junction left unmatched. The CDR3 has 14 amino acids. The CDR3 DNA follows: TGTGCCAGCAGCGCCTCGGGACAGAATTCACCCCTCCACTTT. Translation gives CASSASGQNSPLHF. The full variable domain, in which reference TRBV9 and TRBJ1-6 provide the parts outside the CDR3, is DSGVTQTPKHLITATGQRVTLRCSPRSGDLSVYWYQQSLDQGLQFLIQYYNGEERAKGNILERFSAQQFPDLHSELNLSSLELGDSALYFCASSASGQNSPLHFGNGTRLTVT.